The sequence of this T cell receptor beta chain was determined in a study of T cells after yellow fever vaccination. The study made its TCR cDNA through 5'RACE template switching. That step introduced a universal primer site along with UMIs. Via MiXCR, TCRdb re-called the 5' RACE reads, giving one row per CDR3 protein. This sample carries around 310,000 distinct CDR3 sequences, more than 8.5% of them seen once, and the ten largest clones take about a sixth. The sequence was collected from a man aged 18-30 years who received the YFV17D yellow fever vaccine. The sample was PBMCs, taken on the day of the first yellow fever vaccination.

CDR3 protein: CASSSYRGDGYTF. For the CDR3, the DNA is TGTGCCAGCAGTTCCTACAGGGGTGATGGCTACACCTTC. The rearrangement joins TRBV12-3 or TRBV12-4 to TRBJ1-2, with 7 bases identical to TRBD1. CDR3 length equals 13 residues. Trimming removed 4 bases from V and 6 bases from J; junction bases left unmatched: 5.